The 32 T cell receptor beta chains listed next were all sequenced from one sample in a study of early T cells in non-severe SARS-CoV-2 infection. Via MiXCR, TCRdb re-called the 5' RACE reads, giving one row per CDR3 protein. The profile shows around 40,000 distinct CDR3 sequences, more than 5.5% of them singletons. Source material: whole blood. Receptors were obtained from an adult who was a healthcare worker with PCR-confirmed SARS-CoV-2 infection or an uninfected control (not recorded which).

This clonotype occurred many times. CDR3 bases: TGCGCCAGCAGCTTGGCGGGGACTAGCGGTCACAATGAGCAGTTCTTC. Protein: CASSLAGTSGHNEQFF. The chain links TRBV5-1 to TRBJ2-1; 11 nucleotides align to TRBD2. Germline-derived CDR1 and CDR2 are SGHRS and YFSETQ. The length of the CDR3 is 16 residues. The V gene end was trimmed by 0 bases and the J gene end by 5 bases; junction bases not matched to a gene: 4.

This clonotype was picked up a small number of times. This chain links TRBV12-3 or TRBV12-4 with TRBJ2-4; D is ambiguous. V lost 3 bases and J 2 bases, leaving 14 bases between the germline ends. The CDR3 is 16 residues long. For the CDR3, the DNA is TGTGCCAGCAGTTTCGGGCCCAGAAGTACCAAAAACATTCAGTACTTC. It encodes CASSFGPRSTKNIQYF.

This clonotype was seen at least ten times. The CDR3 DNA is TGTGCCAGCAGCTACGGGGGACAGGGTTACACTGAAGCTTTCTTT. Amino acids: CASSYGGQGYTEAFF. The chain combines TRBV5-4 with TRBJ1-1; 9 bases match TRBD1. The V gene's germline CDR1 is SGHNT and CDR2 YYREEE (reference sequence). This CDR3 region has 15 residues. With V trimmed by 3 bases and J by 3 bases, 6 bases remained unmatched.

In this sample, this clonotype turned up many times. The chain employs TRBV29-1 and TRBJ2-7; TRBD1 agrees at 7 bases. The CDR3 extends over 13 amino acids. Unmatched junction bases numbered 12, after V lost 8 bases and J lost 5 bases. Germline V gives CDR1 SQVTM, CDR2 ANQGSEA. The CDR3: CSFTPWTGDEQYF. The DNA of the CDR3 is TGCAGCTTCACACCTTGGACAGGAGACGAGCAGTACTTC.

At least ten counts were recorded for this clonotype. The rearrangement uses TRBV11-2 and TRBJ2-7, with D unresolved. The V and J ends lost 5 bases and 4 bases respectively, with 6 bases between them. The CDR3 sequence is 11 residues long. The germline V gene encodes CDR1 SGHAT and CDR2 FQNNGV. For the CDR3, the DNA is TGTGCCAGCAGCAATAAGTACGAGCAGTACTTC. Translating gives CASSNKYEQYF.

At least ten counts were recorded for this clonotype. Written as DNA, the CDR3 is TGCAGCGTTGACTATCTCTGGCAGGAGTTAGGGGCCAATGAGCAGTTCTTC. Translation gives CSVDYLWQELGANEQFF. The rearrangement joins TRBV29-1 to TRBJ2-1; the D gene is possibly TRBD1 (5 bases). V was pared by 3 bases and J by 6 bases, with 24 bases between. The CDR3 length is 17 residues. Germline V gene lookup returns CDR1 SQVTM and CDR2 ANQGSEA.

This clonotype was seen repeatedly, ten times or more. V gene TRBV20-1 combines with J gene TRBJ2-1; no clear D gene. V shed 5 bases and J shed 4 bases, with 9 bases lying between them. CDR1 is DFQATT and CDR2 is SNEGSKA in the germline V gene (reference sequence). The CDR3 length is 12 residues. CDR3 residues: CSASESYNEQFF. The CDR3 bases are TGCAGTGCTTCTGAATCTTACAATGAGCAGTTCTTC.

In this sample, this clonotype turned up many times. CDR3 bases: TGTGCCAGCAGTCCTCGACTAGCGGGGGTGGGTGGTGAGCAGTTCTTC. Its translation is CASSPRLAGVGGEQFF. The chain couples TRBV6-6 to TRBJ2-1; TRBD2 agrees at 12 bases. This CDR3 region has 16 residues. CDR1 and CDR2 (germline): MNHNY, SVGAGI (reference sequence). V shed 5 bases, J shed 9 bases, and the junction held 11 bases outside the gene matches.

This clonotype was recorded at least ten times. The V gene is TRBV19, the J gene TRBJ1-2, with D tentatively TRBD1 (5 bases). The CDR3 totals 14 residues. Germline CDR1 reads LNHDA; CDR2 reads SQIVND (reference sequence). The ends were cut back, 4 bases at V and 4 bases at J, with 13 bases in the middle. CDR3 nucleotides: TGTGCCAGTAGTACCCGACAGATGATCTATGGCTACACCTTC. It is translated as CASSTRQMIYGYTF.

This clonotype was observed many times. The CDR3: CASSLGQGTEETQYF. The CDR3, as DNA: TGCGCCAGCAGCTTGGGACAGGGAACGGAGGAGACCCAGTACTTC. The chain links TRBV5-1 to TRBJ2-5; TRBD1 aligns across 7 bases. The CDR3 consists of 15 residues. In germline, CDR1 is SGHRS, CDR2 YFSETQ. With 0 bases clipped from V and 5 bases from J, the junction kept 7 bases outside the gene matches.

The V and J genes are TRBV29-1 and TRBJ1-1; TRBD1 aligns across 10 bases. Germline CDR1 reads SQVTM; CDR2 reads ANQGSEA. V was clipped by 6 bases and J by 4 bases; unmatched bases: 2. This CDR3 contains 12 residues. The CDR3 region is CSVGTGATEAFF. As DNA, the CDR3 is TGCAGCGTCGGGACAGGGGCCACTGAAGCTTTCTTT.

This clonotype has at least ten counts. The chain joins TRBV24-1 to TRBJ2-1, with D uncertain. V lost 5 bases, J lost 8 bases, and 6 bases lay in between. The CDR3 runs to 11 residues. Per germline, CDR1 KGHDR and CDR2 SFDVKD. The CDR3 nucleotides are TGTGCCACCAGTGTGAGCGATGAGCAGTTCTTC. As protein: CATSVSDEQFF.

This clonotype came up many times. The chain joins TRBV5-1 to TRBJ2-3; D gene ambiguous. Germline CDR1 is SGHRS and CDR2 is YFSETQ. The CDR3 spans 12 residues. The V and J ends lost 6 bases and 6 bases respectively, with 11 bases between them. As DNA, the CDR3 is TGCGCCAGCACCGCAAGTACCGATACGCAGTATTTT. Translating gives CASTASTDTQYF.

This rearrangement joins TRBV14 to TRBJ2-2; possibly TRBD1 or TRBD2 for D (6 bases each). The CDR3 length is 16 residues. Trimming left V 4 bases short and J 5 bases short, with 17 bases between. Germline V gene sequence: CDR1 SGHDN, CDR2 FVKESK. The CDR3 sequence: CASSPIGSRGTGELFF. In DNA form, the CDR3 reads TGTGCCAGCAGCCCAATCGGGAGCAGGGGAACCGGGGAGCTGTTTTTT.

The chain combines TRBV7-6 with TRBJ2-1, with TRBD2 identical over 7 bases. Losses at the gene ends were 3 bases for V and 2 bases for J; bases not matched to a gene: 4. Germline CDR1 is SGHVS and CDR2 is FNYEAQ. The CDR3 runs 15 residues. The DNA of the CDR3 is TGTGCCAGCAGCTTTTCCAGCGGGACCTACAATGAGCAGTTCTTC. It translates to CASSFSSGTYNEQFF.

V usage is TRBV12-3 or TRBV12-4 and J usage is TRBJ1-6, with D hard to call. The CDR3 runs to 12 residues. V gave up 2 bases and J gave up 12 bases, with 8 bases separating them. The CDR3 protein is CASSLYEGPLHF. For the CDR3, the DNA is TGTGCCAGCAGTTTATACGAGGGACCCCTCCACTTT.

This clonotype was observed many times. The chain carries TRBV12-3 or TRBV12-4 and TRBJ1-2; TRBD1 matches 7 bases. With 5 bases clipped from V and 4 bases from J, the junction kept 7 bases outside the gene matches. The CDR3 consists of 14 residues. The CDR3 spells CASSQGQAAYGYTF. In DNA form, the CDR3 reads TGTGCCAGCAGTCAAGGACAGGCGGCCTATGGCTACACCTTC.

Concerning this clonotype itself: A much larger clone is a single base away; this may be a read error. The chain joins TRBV28 to TRBJ1-2; possibly TRBD1 for D (6 bases). The CDR3 consists of 15 residues. Looked up from germline, CDR1 is MDHEN and CDR2 is SYDVKM. Deletions cut 3 bases from V and 4 bases from J, with 15 bases between. The DNA for the CDR3 is TGTGCCAGCAGTTTCGGGGGCACAACATCCTATGGCTACACCTTC. It translates to CASSFGGTTSYGYTF.

This clonotype was observed a few times. This rearrangement joins TRBV7-3 to TRBJ2-6; no definite D call. Trimming took 5 bases from V and 0 from J, leaving 14 bases between them. This CDR3 has 17 amino acids. Germline assignment: CDR1 SGHTA and CDR2 FQGTGA. The CDR3 is CASSPTPGASGANVLTF. Written as DNA, the CDR3 is TGTGCCAGCAGCCCCACGCCCGGAGCCTCTGGGGCCAACGTCCTGACTTTC.

This clonotype came up a few times. The chain uses TRBV9 and TRBJ2-1, with D unresolved. The length of the CDR3 is 15 residues. Germline V gene lookup returns CDR1 SGDLS and CDR2 YYNGEE. Deletions cut 4 bases from V and 4 bases from J, with 15 bases between. CDR3 residues: CASSPGPVGYNEQFF. CDR3 nucleotide sequence: TGTGCCAGCAGCCCTGGGCCCGTAGGGTACAATGAGCAGTTCTTC.

V is TRBV28 and J is TRBJ1-3; D gene uncertain. Germline V gene data show CDR1 as MDHEN and CDR2 as SYDVKM. The CDR3 is 17 residues long. The V gene lost 3 bases and the J gene lost 0 bases, with 15 bases spanning the gap. The CDR3 region is CASSLAELGDSGNTIYF. As DNA, the CDR3 is TGTGCCAGCAGTTTGGCGGAGTTGGGAGACTCTGGAAACACCATATATTTT.

This clonotype was seen repeatedly, ten times or more. The chain combines TRBV20-1 with TRBJ2-3, with TRBD1 matching 9 bases. The V segment lost 6 bases and the J segment 2 bases; nucleotides outside the gene matches: 6. Germline CDR1 is DFQATT and CDR2 is SNEGSKA (reference sequence). The CDR3 consists of 14 residues. DNA for the CDR3: TGCAGTGCGGAAAACAGGGGGCTCACAGATACGCAGTATTTT. As protein: CSAENRGLTDTQYF.

This clonotype was seen ten or more times. This chain uses TRBV14 with TRBJ1-6, with D unresolved. In germline, CDR1 is SGHDN, CDR2 FVKESK. The germline V and J ends were trimmed by 1 base and 4 bases, with 14 bases remaining between them. This CDR3 contains 17 residues. CDR3 coding DNA: TGTGCCAGCAGCCAAGGCAGCCACCTCCTATATAATTCACCCCTCCACTTT. Its translation is CASSQGSHLLYNSPLHF.

This clonotype was counted at least ten times. The CDR3 nucleotides read TGTGCCAGCAGTGTGGACAGGGACTGGCTAGGCAATCAGCCCCAGCATTTT. Translation: CASSVDRDWLGNQPQHF. This sequence joins TRBV28 and TRBJ1-5, with TRBD1 matching over 8 bases. The ends lost 5 bases at V and 2 bases at J; junction bases unmatched: 11. The CDR3 extends over 17 amino acids. The germline CDR1 and CDR2 sequences are MDHEN and SYDVKM.

This chain connects TRBV7-6 to TRBJ1-1; unclear D gene. The CDR3 has 14 amino acids. The V end was cut by 1 base, the J end by 5 bases, with 11 bases between. Germline assignment: CDR1 SGHVS and CDR2 FNYEAQ. The CDR3 nucleotides are TGTGCCAGCAGCTTAGAAGATGCTAAGACTGAAGCTTTCTTT. Its protein is CASSLEDAKTEAFF.

The table lists this clonotype with many counts. The V and J genes are TRBV20-1 and TRBJ2-5, with 10 bases fitting TRBD2. Germline assignment: CDR1 DFQATT and CDR2 SNEGSKA (reference sequence). The CDR3 runs to 14 residues. CDR3 protein: CSAESGRGPETQYF. The CDR3 nucleotides are TGCAGCGCTGAAAGCGGGAGGGGCCCCGAGACCCAGTACTTC.

In this sample, this clonotype turned up a few times. The chain uses TRBV4-1 and TRBJ2-6; possibly TRBD2 for D (5 bases). The V gene's germline CDR1 is MGHRA and CDR2 YSYEKL. Trimming left V 1 base short and J 3 bases short, with 16 bases between. The CDR3 has 18 amino acids. The CDR3 DNA follows: TGCGCCAGCAGCCAAGTAGTTGGGAGAGGAGATGGGGCCAACGTCCTGACTTTC. It specifies CASSQVVGRGDGANVLTF.

The gene calls are TRBV2 and TRBJ2-5, with a weak D call TRBD1 (6 bases). Trimming removed 4 bases at V and 6 bases at J, with 18 bases between. CDR1 is SNHLY, CDR2 FYNNEI, per germline. The CDR3 totals 15 residues. CDR3 residues: CASSAELVQGKTQYF. The DNA of the CDR3 is TGTGCCAGCAGTGCAGAATTAGTACAGGGAAAGACCCAGTACTTC.

This clonotype was observed at least ten times. The chain carries TRBV6-5 and TRBJ2-1; 7 bases are shared with TRBD2. Germline CDR1 MNHEY, CDR2 SVGAGI. The CDR3 is 16 amino acids. V was clipped by 6 bases and J by 4 bases; unmatched bases: 12. Here the CDR3 DNA reads TGTGCCAGCAGACAAAAGCGGGAAGGAGTGTACAATGAGCAGTTCTTC. Encoded protein: CASRQKREGVYNEQFF.

This clonotype was observed at least ten times. CDR3 amino acids: CASSRLAGSSYNEQFF. CDR3 bases: TGTGCCAGCAGTCGACTAGCGGGGAGCTCCTACAATGAGCAGTTCTTC. The rearrangement uses TRBV28 and TRBJ2-1; TRBD2 agrees at 11 bases. V was clipped by 5 bases and J by 0 bases; unmatched bases: 3. The germline gives CDR1 MDHEN, CDR2 SYDVKM. The CDR3 runs to 16 residues.

Many counts were recorded for this clonotype. CDR3 in DNA: TGCAGTGCTAGCTCCGCTAGCCGAAGCACAGATACGCAGTATTTT. Amino acids: CSASSASRSTDTQYF. V gene TRBV20-1 combines with J gene TRBJ2-3; TRBD2 might be the D (5 bases). From germline, CDR1 is DFQATT and CDR2 SNEGSKA (reference sequence). V was shortened by 3 bases and J by 0 bases, with 13 bases between the two germline ends. The CDR3 spans 15 residues.

This clonotype was observed many times. The chain links TRBV29-1 to TRBJ1-1; D is possibly TRBD1 (6 bases). Trimming removed 0 bases at V and 10 bases at J, with 15 bases between. The CDR3 has 13 amino acids. CDR1 is SQVTM, CDR2 ANQGSEA, per germline. This chain's CDR3 is CSVEEGPGAGAFF. The CDR3 DNA reads as TGCAGCGTTGAAGAGGGGCCAGGGGCGGGAGCTTTCTTT. The complete variable domain, with remaining parts taken from reference TRBV29-1 and TRBJ1-1, reads SAVISQKPSRDICQRGTSLTIQCQVDSQVTMMFWYRQQPGQSLTLIATANQGSEATYESGFVIDKFPISRPNLTFSTLTVSNMSPEDSSIYLCSVEEGPGAGAFFGQGTRLTVV.